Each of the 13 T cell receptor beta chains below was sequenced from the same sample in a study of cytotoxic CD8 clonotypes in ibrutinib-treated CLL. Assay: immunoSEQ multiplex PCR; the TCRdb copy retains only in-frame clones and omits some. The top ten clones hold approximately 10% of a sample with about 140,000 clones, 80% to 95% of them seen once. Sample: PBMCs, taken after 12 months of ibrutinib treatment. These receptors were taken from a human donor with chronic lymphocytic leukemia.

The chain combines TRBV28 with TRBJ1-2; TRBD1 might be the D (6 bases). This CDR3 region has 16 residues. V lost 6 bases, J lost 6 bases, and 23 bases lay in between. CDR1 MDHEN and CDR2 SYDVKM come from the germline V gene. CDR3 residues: CASSLGGLVWSDGYTF. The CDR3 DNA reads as TGTGCCAGCAGCTTAGGGGGTCTGGTTTGGTCGGATGGCTACACCTTC.

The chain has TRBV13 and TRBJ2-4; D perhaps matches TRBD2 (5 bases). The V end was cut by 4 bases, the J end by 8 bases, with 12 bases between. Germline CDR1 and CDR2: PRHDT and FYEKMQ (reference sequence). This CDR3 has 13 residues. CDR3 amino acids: CASSSDGMDIQYF. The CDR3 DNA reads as TGTGCCAGCAGCTCGGACGGGATGGACATTCAGTACTTC.

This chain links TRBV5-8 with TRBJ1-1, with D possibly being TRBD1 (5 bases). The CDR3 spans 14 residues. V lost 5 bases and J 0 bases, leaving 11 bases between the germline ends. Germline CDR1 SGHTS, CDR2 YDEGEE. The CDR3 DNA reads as TGTGCCAGCAGTTTAGACAGCATGAACACTGAAGCTTTCTTT. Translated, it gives CASSLDSMNTEAFF.

In nucleotides, the CDR3 is TGTGCCAGCAGCGACAGGGTCTATCAGCCCCAGCATTTT. It is translated as CASSDRVYQPQHF. This chain joins TRBV6-1 and TRBJ1-5; TRBD1 aligns across 7 bases. The CDR3 is made up of 13 amino acids. Germline V gene lookup returns CDR1 MNHNS and CDR2 SASEGT. V was clipped by 6 bases and J by 5 bases; unmatched bases: 4.

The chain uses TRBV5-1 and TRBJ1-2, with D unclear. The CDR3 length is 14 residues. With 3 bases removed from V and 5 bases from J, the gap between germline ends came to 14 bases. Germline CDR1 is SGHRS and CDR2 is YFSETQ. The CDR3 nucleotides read TGCGCCAGCAGCTCGAGTTCGGGCGCGTATGGCTACACCTTC. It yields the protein CASSSSSGAYGYTF. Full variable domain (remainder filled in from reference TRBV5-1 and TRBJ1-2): KAGVTQTPRYLIKTRGQQVTLSCSPISGHRSVSWYQQTPGQGLQFLFEYFSETQRNKGNFPGRFSGRQFSNSRSEMNVSTLELGDSALYLCASSSSSGAYGYTFGSGTRLTVV.

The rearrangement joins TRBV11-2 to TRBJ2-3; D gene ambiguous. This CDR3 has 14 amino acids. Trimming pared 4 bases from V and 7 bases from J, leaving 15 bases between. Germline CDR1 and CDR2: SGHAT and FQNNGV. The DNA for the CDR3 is TGTGCCAGCAGCTCCTTCCGGCACAGACATACGCAGTATTTT. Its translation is CASSSFRHRHTQYF.

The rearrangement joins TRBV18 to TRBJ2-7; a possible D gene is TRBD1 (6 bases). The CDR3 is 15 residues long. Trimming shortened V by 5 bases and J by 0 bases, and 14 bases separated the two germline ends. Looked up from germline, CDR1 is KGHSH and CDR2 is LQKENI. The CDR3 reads CASSSIRTDSYEQYF. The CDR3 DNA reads TGTGCCAGCTCATCAATCCGGACAGACTCCTACGAGCAGTACTTC.

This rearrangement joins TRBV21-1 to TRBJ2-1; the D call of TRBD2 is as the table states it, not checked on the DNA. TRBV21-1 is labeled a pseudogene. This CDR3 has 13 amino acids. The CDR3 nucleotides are TGTGCCAGCAGGAGCGAGGTTGGGAATGAGCAGTTCTTC. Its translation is CASRSEVGNEQFF.

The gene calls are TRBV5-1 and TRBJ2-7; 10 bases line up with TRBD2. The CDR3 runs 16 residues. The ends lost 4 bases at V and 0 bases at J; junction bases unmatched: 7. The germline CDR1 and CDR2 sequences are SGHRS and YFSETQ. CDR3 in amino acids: CASSRELAGISYEQYF. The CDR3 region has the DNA TGCGCCAGCAGCAGGGAACTAGCGGGGATCTCCTACGAGCAGTACTTC.

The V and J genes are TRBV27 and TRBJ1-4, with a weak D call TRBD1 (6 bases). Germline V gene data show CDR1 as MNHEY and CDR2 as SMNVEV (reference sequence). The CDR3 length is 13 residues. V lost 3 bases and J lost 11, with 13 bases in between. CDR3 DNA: TGTGCCAGCAGTTTTAGGGACACTGCGAAACTGTTTTTT. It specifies CASSFRDTAKLFF.

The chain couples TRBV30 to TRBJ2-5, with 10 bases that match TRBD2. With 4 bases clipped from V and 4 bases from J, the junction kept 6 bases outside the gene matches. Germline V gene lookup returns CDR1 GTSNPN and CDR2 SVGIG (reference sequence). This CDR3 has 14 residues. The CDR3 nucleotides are TGTGCCTGGACCCGGCTAGCGGGAGTAGAGACCCAGTACTTC. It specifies CAWTRLAGVETQYF.

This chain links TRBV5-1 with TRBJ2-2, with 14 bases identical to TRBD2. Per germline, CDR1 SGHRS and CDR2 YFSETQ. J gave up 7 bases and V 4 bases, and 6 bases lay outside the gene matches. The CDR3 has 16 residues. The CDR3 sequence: CASSAGLAGAGGELFF. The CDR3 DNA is TGCGCCAGCAGCGCGGGACTAGCGGGAGCGGGCGGGGAGCTGTTTTTT.

Here the CDR3 reads CASSISGTLVNQPQHF. The CDR3 bases are TGTGCCAGTAGTATCTCCGGGACCTTAGTAAATCAGCCCCAGCATTTT. This chain joins TRBV19 and TRBJ1-5, with D possibly TRBD1 on 5 matching bases. The CDR3 loop spans 16 amino acids. Looked up from germline, CDR1 is LNHDA and CDR2 is SQIVND (reference sequence). The germline V and J ends were trimmed by 3 bases and 4 bases, with 16 bases remaining between them.